This T cell receptor (beta chain) emerged from a study of a mutant IDH1 vaccine in newly diagnosed glioma (dated by TCRdb to about 2021). Concerning the study at large: In the chemotherapy-containing groups, vaccination started alongside temozolomide cycles, whereas in patients who had radiotherapy alone it started 4-6 weeks after radiotherapy. Longitudinal TCRB deep sequencing was performed for 20 to 25 treated patients wherever samples were available for exploratory analyses. Peripheral blood samples were drawn at six visits, namely V03 (baseline), V05, V07, V10, V12 and V13. The approximately 32 treated patients were around 62% male and around 40% female, with a mean age of approximately 40 years. Visit V12 was the week-35 safety follow-up and visit V13 was the week-47 end of study. Before enrollment, most patients had been given radiochemotherapy with temozolomide as standard therapy, while the rest had received either radiotherapy alone or temozolomide alone.

Sample time point, as interpreted from the label and publication: week 47, end of study. A 20-mer mutant IDH1 peptide at 300 micrograms in Montanide made up each vaccine dose, which was injected subcutaneously together with topical imiquimod. Patients were given eight vaccinations, in weeks 1, 3, 5, 7, 11, 15, 19 and 23, which matched visits V03 through V10. Donors had newly diagnosed WHO grade 3 or 4 IDH1-mutant astrocytomas with loss of nuclear ATRX. The samples were drawn from NOA16, a multicentre, single-arm, open-label phase I trial in Germany that tested a mutant IDH1 peptide vaccine in humans for the first time. Genomic DNA for TCRB sequencing was extracted from EDTA blood using the DNeasy Blood and Tissue Kit. The germline V gene encodes CDR1 MNHNS and CDR2 SASEGT. The CDR3 sequence holds 13 residues, the cysteine and phenylalanine included. The read is trimmed to its CDR3 DNA, 39 bases read in frame from base 1. At the junction V is shortened by 7 bases and J by 1 base, with 10 bases in between.

Comments on this clone: The antigen it binds to is not known. Base qualities are not at hand, and no much larger clone is one base apart.

On the study overall, not on this receptor specifically: Availability determined which PBMC samples were chosen for TCRB deep sequencing. Immune responses induced by the vaccine were seen in around 93% of patients across multiple MHC alleles. Pseudoprogression appeared unrelated to alterations in the top peripheral T cell clonotypes detected by TCRB sequencing. The authors noted that analyses of patient blood samples could not be reproduced because of sample limitations.

The method behind the library was the immunoSEQ multiplex PCR assay. Following the manufacturer's protocol, the hsTCRB Kit was used to amplify rearranged TCR beta chain sequences. TCRB libraries were sequenced on an Illumina MiSeq. Concerning the study's data processing: The proprietary platform of the kit vendor was used for demultiplexing, trimming and gene mapping. The table comes from immuneACCESS by way of TCRdb, which keeps in-frame sequences with V and J called. Part of the clones is missing from these tables; in studies checked, under half for an unresolved V gene and the rest for unknown reasons. V and J calls and clone size follow that table, whereas D and trimming were derived from the DNA. A total of tens of thousands of clones appear in this sample, around three fifths of them only once. The leading ten clones occupy roughly 5% of the sample.

The TCR originated in a man in his forties with glioma. Some clones in this sample may be carry-over from other donors' samples. This sequence uses TRBV6-1 and TRBJ1-1; matching of 5 bases hints at TRBD1 as the D gene. The material was peripheral blood mononuclear cells (PBMCs), obtained from a glioma patient whose treatment included an IDH1 peptide vaccine. For the CDR3, the sequence is CASTFDRNTEAFF. The sequence in DNA is TGTGCCAGCACCTTCGACAGGAACACTGAAGCTTTCTTT.